The 5 T cell receptor beta chains given below trace back to one sample, sequenced in a study of identical twins (dated by TCRdb to between 2015 and 2016). The protocol used for the library was 5' RACE. Reads for this sample came from an Illumina HiSeq 2000. TCRdb cleaned the public reads at Q25 with fastp, built clones with MiXCR and kept in-frame beta chains. Merged by CDR3 protein, the rows form single entries marked with the most common genes and DNA. The sample has some 300,000 distinct CDR3 sequences on record, about 12% of them singletons. The top ten clones comprise more than 6% of the sample. These data are also associated with another study on yellow fever vaccine responses in identical twins.

Specimen: CD8+ T cells sorted from blood. These receptor sequences come from a woman younger than 35 in good health.

This clonotype appeared a few times. V and J are TRBV7-9 and TRBJ2-7; D gene uncertain. Trimming left V 1 base short and J 8 bases short, with 15 bases between. CDR1 and CDR2 from the germline V gene are SEHNR and FQNEAQ (reference sequence). The CDR3 extends over 14 amino acids. The DNA of the CDR3 is TGTGCCAGCAGCTTAGTAGTGTCTCCTAGGAAGCAGTACTTC. Protein product: CASSLVVSPRKQYF.

The J gene is TRBJ2-1, the V gene TRBV2; 11 nucleotides line up with TRBD2. Germline V lookup: CDR1 SNHLY, CDR2 FYNNEI. The CDR3 has 14 amino acids. Trimming cost V 10 bases and J 7 bases; bases outside gene matches: 9. CDR3 loop: CATSGTSGWNEQFF. The CDR3 bases are TGTGCCACGTCCGGGACTAGCGGATGGAATGAGCAGTTCTTC.

The V and J genes are TRBV27 and TRBJ2-1, with a tentative D call TRBD1 (6 bases). V lost 2 bases and J 7 bases, leaving 9 bases between the germline ends. The CDR3 sequence is 13 residues long. Per germline, CDR1 MNHEY and CDR2 SMNVEV (reference sequence). The CDR3 spells CASSLNRVNEQFF. The DNA of the CDR3 is TGTGCCAGCAGTTTAAACAGGGTGAATGAGCAGTTCTTC.

In this sample, this clonotype turned up a few times. The chain combines TRBV12-3 or TRBV12-4 with TRBJ2-1; TRBD2 agrees at 7 bases. Germline trimming cut 6 bases from V and 8 bases from J; bases unmatched to any gene: 10. The length of the CDR3 is 14 residues. The CDR3 protein is CASSLRGGYYEQFF. DNA of the CDR3: TGTGCCAGCAGCTTGAGGGGAGGGTACTATGAGCAGTTCTTC.

The chain has TRBV9 and TRBJ2-1; 13 bases match TRBD2. V lost 4 bases to trimming and J lost 6 bases; unmatched junction nucleotides: 4. Germline V gene lookup returns CDR1 SGDLS and CDR2 YYNGEE. The CDR3 is 15 amino acids. CDR3 region: CASSPRTSGGNEQFF. CDR3 coding DNA: TGTGCCAGCAGCCCGCGGACTAGCGGGGGCAATGAGCAGTTCTTC.